These T cell receptor beta chains were read from a single sample in a study of blood T cell repertoires in COVID-19. Libraries were prepared by immunoSEQ multiplex PCR; TCRdb keeps only in-frame clonotypes and omits some of them. This sample carries approximately 230,000 clones, around 86% of them seen once, and the ten largest clones take roughly a sixth. The source material was PBMCs or T cells enriched from blood (not recorded which). These receptors all come from a man between 18 and 35 years old who had recovered from COVID-19. The CDR3 runs from the conserved cysteine through the conserved F or W. D genes are given only for firm matches.

CDR3: CASSENLAYEQYF
D: .
V: TRBV25-1

CDR3: CASSAGLAVLGEQFF
D: TRBD2
V: TRBV2

CDR3: CAISEADRVGQPQHF
D: TRBD1
V: TRBV10-3

CDR3: CASSPLDRVFNSPLHF
D: TRBD1
V: TRBV7-9

CDR3: CASSVGLDFTDTQYF
D: .
V: TRBV6-4

CDR3: CARSLVVRDGVGTEAFF
D: .
V: TRBV5-3

CDR3: CASEGTGGYQPQHF
D: TRBD1
V: TRBV6-5

CDR3: CASSVGDRWSYEQYF
D: .
V: TRBV9

CDR3: CASGLAGLAYQETQYF
D: TRBD2
V: TRBV12-5

CDR3: CASSLDWVARGEEQFF
D: .
V: TRBV11-3

CDR3: CASSVVATGETQYF
D: .
V: TRBV9

CDR3: CASSQDQGTYEQYF
D: .
V: TRBV4-1

CDR3: CASRMTGANTEAFF
D: TRBD1
V: TRBV19

CDR3: CASSLRPGGTTGELFF
D: TRBD2
V: TRBV5-1